This TCR beta chain was recorded in a study of somatic mutations in cytotoxic T cells in rheumatoid arthritis. Study-level results: Reported slight underrepresentation of TRBV07 in rheumatoid arthritis patients was not subjected to multiple-comparison adjustment. Rheumatoid arthritis patients were compared with age-matched healthy controls, and their CD8+ T-cell clonality did not differ significantly.

V lost 4 bases, J lost 0 bases, and 10 bases lay in between. CDR3 length: 15 amino acids. Germline loops: CDR1 MNHNS, CDR2 SASEGT. Magnetic beads with positive selection isolated CD4+ and CD8+ fractions, whose purity was verified by flow cytometry. The repertoire was sequenced with immunoSEQ multiplex PCR; TCRdb's copy has only in-frame clones and lacks some. The sample carries 12,000 to 15,000 clones, 78% recorded once. In this sample, this clone turned up a few times. Its antigen is not known. The V gene is TRBV6-1, the J gene TRBJ2-1; unclear D gene. This TCR was sampled from an adult with rheumatoid arthritis. Sequenced material: CD8+ T cells sorted from blood. The CDR3 DNA reads TGTGCCAGCAGTGTCGACCGGAGCTCCTACAATGAGCAGTTCTTC. This codes for CASSVDRSSYNEQFF.